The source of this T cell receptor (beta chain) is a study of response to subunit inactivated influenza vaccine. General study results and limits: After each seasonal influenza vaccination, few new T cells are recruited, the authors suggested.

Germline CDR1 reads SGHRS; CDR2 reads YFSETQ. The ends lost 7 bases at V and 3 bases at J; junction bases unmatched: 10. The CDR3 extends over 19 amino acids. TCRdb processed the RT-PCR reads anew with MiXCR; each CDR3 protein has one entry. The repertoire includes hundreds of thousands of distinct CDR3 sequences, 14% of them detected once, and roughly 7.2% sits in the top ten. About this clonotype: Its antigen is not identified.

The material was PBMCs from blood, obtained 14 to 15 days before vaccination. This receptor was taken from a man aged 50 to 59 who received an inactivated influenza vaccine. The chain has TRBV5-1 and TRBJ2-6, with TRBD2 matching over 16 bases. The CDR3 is CASGTGTSGRAGGANVLTF. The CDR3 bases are TGCGCCAGCGGAACCGGGACTAGCGGGAGGGCCGGTGGGGCCAACGTCCTGACTTTC. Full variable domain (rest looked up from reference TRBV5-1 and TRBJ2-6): KAGVTQTPRYLIKTRGQQVTLSCSPISGHRSVSWYQQTPGQGLQFLFEYFSETQRNKGNFPGRFSGRQFSNSRSEMNVSTLELGDSALYLCASGTGTSGRAGGANVLTFGAGSRLTVL.